This TCR beta chain was identified in a study of cytotoxic CD8 clonotypes in ibrutinib-treated CLL. Study-level points and caveats: Relative to age-matched healthy donors, clonality at baseline was higher, and it tracked circulating CD8+ T-cell counts. On treatment, the uncommon public clonotypes contracted or remained stable.

Deletions cut 0 bases from V and 4 bases from J, with 16 bases between. CDR3 size: 17 residues. CDR1 LNHNV and CDR2 YYDKDF come from the germline V gene (reference sequence). Libraries were prepared by immunoSEQ multiplex PCR; TCRdb keeps only in-frame clonotypes and omits some of them. This table holds some 200,000 clones, 72% found once. Approximately 2.2 micrograms of genomic DNA came from cryopreserved PBMCs for TCR beta libraries. As for this clone: Its antigen is not known.

The sequencing here drew on PBMCs, taken after 24 months of ibrutinib treatment. The chain has TRBV15 and TRBJ1-5; no clear D. The TCR originated in a human donor with chronic lymphocytic leukemia. CDR3 protein: CATSRDRKEIGNQPQHF. The CDR3 coding sequence is TGTGCCACCAGCAGAGACCGAAAAGAGATCGGAAATCAGCCCCAGCATTTT.